Below, 32 T cell receptor beta chains from the same sample are listed, as sequenced in a study of T-cell memory formation after mild COVID-19. TCRdb re-called the 5' RACE reads through MiXCR, storing one row per CDR3 protein. The sample gives 150,000 to 200,000 distinct CDR3 sequences, approximately 15% of which show up once; around an eighth is in the top ten. What was sequenced was PBMCs or a T cell subset sorted from them (not recorded which). These receptor sequences come from an adult woman who had mild COVID-19 (a few samples of this study predate the infection). Cell type and time point are not known.

CDR3 protein: CATIIGGSTEAFF. The CDR3 DNA follows: TGTGCCACCATTATTGGGGGTAGCACTGAAGCTTTCTTT. The chain has TRBV24-1 and TRBJ1-1, with D possibly matching TRBD1 (5 bases). The CDR3 sequence is 13 residues long. V was trimmed by 8 bases and J by 4 bases, leaving 13 bases between them. In germline, CDR1 is KGHDR, CDR2 SFDVKD.

The table lists this clonotype with many counts. The V call is TRBV6-2 or TRBV6-3, the J call TRBJ2-7; maybe TRBD1 (5 bases). Germline V gene sequence: CDR1 MNHEY, CDR2 SVGEGT. V lost 5 bases and J lost 3, with 11 bases in between. This CDR3 is 13 amino acids long. For the CDR3, the DNA is TGTGCCAGCAGTGACAGTCCCGACTACGAGCAGTACTTC. This gives the protein CASSDSPDYEQYF.

The V call is TRBV5-4, the J call TRBJ2-7; TRBD1 matches at 9 bases. CDR1 is SGHNT and CDR2 is YYREEE in the germline V gene (reference sequence). Germline trimming cut 4 bases from V and 1 base from J; bases unmatched to any gene: 12. This CDR3 is built from 17 residues. The CDR3 coding sequence is TGTGCCAGCAGCCGTCGCTTGGCCGGGACAGGGTCCTACGAGCAGTACTTC. Protein: CASSRRLAGTGSYEQYF.

This chain connects TRBV19 to TRBJ2-3; 9 nucleotides match TRBD1. Germline V gene data show CDR1 as LNHDA and CDR2 as SQIVND (reference sequence). The CDR3 length is 20 residues. Unmatched junction bases numbered 22, after V lost 6 bases and J lost 3 bases. CDR3 sequence (DNA): TGTGCCAGTAGACCCTTACGGGACAGGGTTTCTAGTCCCCCTACAGATACGCAGTATTTT. It specifies CASRPLRDRVSSPPTDTQYF.

The rearrangement uses TRBV24-1 and TRBJ2-7, with 7 positions matching TRBD2. The CDR3 totals 13 residues. Trimming took 5 bases from V and 5 from J; bases not matched to a gene: 5. Germline CDR1 reads KGHDR; CDR2 reads SFDVKD. The CDR3, as DNA: TGTGCCACCAGTGCTCCCGGGGGGAACGAGCAGTACTTC. Translated, it gives CATSAPGGNEQYF.

This clonotype was seen more than once but under ten times. The chain combines TRBV7-2 with TRBJ2-7; no clear D. The CDR3 extends over 15 amino acids. Trimming cost V 5 bases and J 0 bases, with 14 bases left between them. The germline CDR1 and CDR2 sequences are SGHTA and FQGNSA. The CDR3 spells CASSPLAPSSYEQYF. The CDR3 region has the DNA TGTGCCAGCAGCCCCCTGGCGCCCTCCTCCTACGAGCAGTACTTC.

V gene TRBV5-1 combines with J gene TRBJ2-1; D gene unclear. The CDR3 contains 19 residues. With 3 bases removed from V and 1 base from J, the gap between germline ends came to 23 bases. From germline, CDR1 is SGHRS and CDR2 YFSETQ. This CDR3 reads CASSSLPPRGPESYNEQFF. The CDR3 bases are TGCGCCAGCAGCTCCTTACCGCCACGCGGCCCGGAATCCTACAATGAGCAGTTCTTC.

The sample holds a few counts of this clonotype. The gene calls are TRBV9 and TRBJ2-5; perhaps TRBD2 as D (5 bases). Germline V gene lookup returns CDR1 SGDLS and CDR2 YYNGEE. The CDR3 loop spans 16 amino acids. V lost 3 bases and J lost 0, with 15 bases in between. The CDR3 region has the DNA TGTGCCAGCAGCGGAGGGCTGAGTCGGCACCAAGAGACCCAGTACTTC. Its translation is CASSGGLSRHQETQYF.

This chain uses TRBV6-2 or TRBV6-3 with TRBJ2-5; 7 bases match TRBD2. The CDR3 extends over 15 amino acids. Trimming cost V 6 bases and J 1 base; bases outside gene matches: 8. Germline lookup yields CDR1 MNHEY and CDR2 SVGEGT. CDR3 sequence: CASRPSGNSQETQYF. The CDR3 DNA is TGTGCCAGCAGACCCAGCGGGAACTCCCAAGAGACCCAGTACTTC.

The chain joins TRBV7-6 to TRBJ2-7, with 9 bases aligning to TRBD2. Germline CDR1 reads SGHVS; CDR2 reads FNYEAQ. Trimming removed 8 bases from V and 5 bases from J; junction bases left unmatched: 7. This CDR3 is 13 amino acids long. For the CDR3, the DNA is TGTGCCAGCGTTAGCGGGAGTACCGACGAGCAGTACTTC. Protein: CASVSGSTDEQYF.

This clonotype was picked up a small number of times. This sequence joins TRBV12-3 or TRBV12-4 and TRBJ1-1, with D unresolved. The CDR3 runs 13 residues. Trimming shortened V by 3 bases and J by 5 bases, and 10 bases separated the two germline ends. DNA of the CDR3: TGTGCCAGCAGTTTTTCTGAGGTAACTGAAGCTTTCTTT. Its translation is CASSFSEVTEAFF.

The rearrangement uses TRBV5-6 and TRBJ2-3, with D perhaps TRBD1 (7 bases). This CDR3 has 16 amino acids. CDR1 is SGHDT, CDR2 YYEEEE, per germline. V was shortened by 0 bases and J by 2 bases, with 13 bases between the two germline ends. CDR3 DNA: TGTGCCAGCAGCTTGGCGGCAGGGGGGATCACAGATACGCAGTATTTT. It codes for CASSLAAGGITDTQYF.

This clonotype was seen repeatedly, ten times or more. The chain recombines TRBV28 with TRBJ2-3, with 14 bases matching TRBD2. This CDR3 spans 17 amino acids. Trimming at V came to 4 bases and at J to 2 bases, leaving 5 bases not matched to a gene. In germline, CDR1 is MDHEN, CDR2 SYDVKM. DNA of the CDR3: TGTGCCAGCAGTTCAGGACTAGCGGGAGGCTCCACAGATACGCAGTATTTT. This gives the protein CASSSGLAGGSTDTQYF.

This clonotype was seen a few times. V gene TRBV7-8 combines with J gene TRBJ1-2; 9 bases are a match to TRBD1. Trimming cost V 4 bases and J 3 bases; bases outside gene matches: 9. In germline, CDR1 is SGHVS, CDR2 FQNEAQ. The CDR3 is 16 amino acids. The CDR3, as DNA: TGTGCCAGCAGCTCGCCCCGGGACAGGGCTTACTATGGCTACACCTTC. Translated, it gives CASSSPRDRAYYGYTF.

This clonotype has a count of ten or more. This chain uses TRBV30 with TRBJ1-4, with D maybe TRBD1 (5 bases). Trimming pared 5 bases from V and 7 bases from J, leaving 20 bases between. The CDR3 totals 15 residues. CDR1 is GTSNPN and CDR2 is SVGIG in the germline V gene (reference sequence). The CDR3 protein is CAWVPPARGGEKLFF. In DNA form, the CDR3 reads TGTGCCTGGGTCCCCCCGGCACGTGGGGGTGAAAAACTGTTTTTT.

The rearrangement joins TRBV27 to TRBJ2-3; D might be TRBD1 or TRBD2, each matching 6 bases. The CDR3 totals 16 residues. Germline-derived CDR1 and CDR2 are MNHEY and SMNVEV (reference sequence). The V gene lost 4 bases and the J gene lost 1 base, with 15 bases spanning the gap. As DNA, the CDR3 is TGTGCCAGCAGTTCTCCGTTAAGGGGGGGCACAGATACGCAGTATTTT. Translated: CASSSPLRGGTDTQYF.

Ten or more counts support this clonotype. The chain employs TRBV24-1 and TRBJ2-5; no firm D call. Trimming took 3 bases from V and 5 from J, leaving 6 bases between them. The CDR3 length is 12 residues. CDR1 is KGHDR and CDR2 is SFDVKD in the germline V gene. CDR3 nucleotide sequence: TGTGCCACCAGTGATATCGTGGAGACCCAGTACTTC. Its translation: CATSDIVETQYF.

This clonotype was observed a handful of times. The chain carries TRBV30 and TRBJ1-2; 9 nucleotides line up with TRBD1. The length of the CDR3 is 13 residues. Germline V gene sequence: CDR1 GTSNPN, CDR2 SVGIG (reference sequence). V dropped 3 bases and J dropped 2; count of bases not matched to a gene: 1. The CDR3 reads CAWRGQGNYGYTF. The DNA for the CDR3 is TGTGCCTGGAGAGGACAGGGGAACTATGGCTACACCTTC.

The gene calls are TRBV2 and TRBJ1-2, with D unclear. The CDR3 spans 15 residues. The germline gives CDR1 SNHLY, CDR2 FYNNEI. Trimming took off 1 base at V and 8 bases at J, with 17 bases between the two ends. The CDR3 nucleotides read TGTGCCAGCAGTGAAGGGTACGACGGGGTGCAGGGCTACACCTTC. Its protein is CASSEGYDGVQGYTF. Looking up the rest from reference TRBV2 and TRBJ1-2 gives the full variable domain: EPEVTQTPSHQVTQMGQEVILRCVPISNHLYFYWYRQILGQKVEFLVSFYNNEISEKSEIFDDQFSVERPDGSNFTLKIRSTKLEDSAMYFCASSEGYDGVQGYTFGSGTRLTVV.

This clonotype was counted ten times or more. V is TRBV4-1 and J is TRBJ2-1; D perhaps matches TRBD1 (5 bases). The CDR3 contains 14 residues. Germline CDR1 is MGHRA and CDR2 is YSYEKL. With 6 bases removed from V and 6 bases from J, the gap between germline ends came to 15 bases. The CDR3 DNA sequence: TGCGCCAGCAGGGACACAGCCTCCGGCAATGAGCAGTTCTTC. This codes for CASRDTASGNEQFF.

This chain uses TRBV20-1 with TRBJ1-6, with D possibly being TRBD1 (5 bases). V gave up 8 bases and J gave up 9 bases, with 14 bases separating them. The CDR3 is made up of 12 amino acids. The V gene's germline CDR1 is DFQATT and CDR2 SNEGSKA (reference sequence). The CDR3 DNA reads TGCAGTAGTCAGGGCGTAGGTTCACCCCTCCACTTT. Translating gives CSSQGVGSPLHF.

The chain employs TRBV6-5 and TRBJ2-5, with 7 bases that match TRBD1. The J segment lost 4 bases and the V segment lost 2 bases, leaving 10 bases of the junction unmatched. The length of the CDR3 is 16 residues. CDR1 is MNHEY and CDR2 is SVGAGI in the germline V gene. CDR3 DNA sequence: TGTGCCAGCAGTTACGGGACCGGCAGGGGGAGAGAGACCCAGTACTTC. Translated, it gives CASSYGTGRGRETQYF.

This clonotype has just a few counts. The chain joins TRBV3-1 to TRBJ2-1, with TRBD1 as a possible D gene (6 bases). The germline V gene encodes CDR1 LGHDT and CDR2 YNNKEL (reference sequence). The length of the CDR3 is 18 residues. V was shortened by 3 bases and J by 4 bases, with 22 bases between the two germline ends. CDR3 sequence: CASSQSQYRVALYNEQFF. The CDR3 DNA is TGTGCCAGCAGCCAGAGCCAATACAGGGTAGCTCTTTACAATGAGCAGTTCTTC.

CDR3 loop: CATKRAGNTEAFF. In nucleotides, the CDR3 is TGTGCCACTAAAAGAGCAGGGAACACTGAAGCTTTCTTT. The chain has TRBV13 and TRBJ1-1; D is undetermined. Germline CDR1 and CDR2: PRHDT and FYEKMQ (reference sequence). This CDR3 spans 13 amino acids. With 10 bases removed from V and 1 base from J, the gap between germline ends came to 13 bases.

The chain combines TRBV18 with TRBJ1-6; D remains ambiguous. Trimming stripped 0 bases from V and 7 bases from J, with 10 bases between. CDR1 is KGHSH and CDR2 is LQKENI in the germline V gene. The CDR3 is 15 amino acids. The CDR3 region is CASSPPPGSNSPLHF. CDR3 DNA: TGTGCCAGCTCACCACCACCAGGCAGCAATTCACCCCTCCACTTT.

This clonotype showed up just a few times. This sequence joins TRBV5-4 and TRBJ1-1; 11 bases fit TRBD1. The CDR3 totals 16 residues. CDR1 and CDR2 (germline): SGHNT, YYREEE (reference sequence). The junction had 5 bases not matched to a gene; V was cut back by 3 bases and J by 1 base. In DNA form, the CDR3 reads TGTGCCAGCAGCTCGGGACAGGGGGGGAGGAACACTGAAGCTTTCTTT. It specifies CASSSGQGGRNTEAFF. The full variable domain, rest sourced from reference TRBV5-4 and TRBJ1-1, is ETGVTQSPTHLIKTRGQQVTLRCSSQSGHNTVSWYQQALGQGPQFIFQYYREEENGRGNFPPRFSGLQFPNYSSELNVNALELDDSALYLCASSSGQGGRNTEAFFGQGTRLTVV.

V and J are TRBV19 and TRBJ2-3, with TRBD2 matching 10 bases. Germline values: CDR1 LNHDA, CDR2 SQIVND (reference sequence). The CDR3 has 16 residues. With V trimmed by 5 bases and J by 0 bases, 5 bases remained unmatched. CDR3 bases: TGTGCCAGTAGTTGGAGGACTAGCGGAAGCACAGATACGCAGTATTTT. Translation gives CASSWRTSGSTDTQYF. Supplemented by reference TRBV19 and TRBJ2-3, the full variable domain reads DGGITQSPKYLFRKEGQNVTLSCEQNLNHDAMYWYRQDPGQGLRLIYYSQIVNDFQKGDIAEGYSVSREKKESFPLTVTSAQKNPTAFYLCASSWRTSGSTDTQYFGPGTRLTVL.

As regards this clonotype: At one end the junction does not follow the germline gene, possibly because of a read error. V gene TRBV27 combines with J gene TRBJ2-3; TRBD2 matches at 14 bases. The CDR3 has 17 amino acids. Germline CDR1 reads MNHEY; CDR2 reads SMNVEV (reference sequence). CDR3 bases: TGTGTCAGCAGTCCAGCGACTAGCGGGGGGGCATCGGATACGCAGTATTTT. Protein product: CVSSPATSGGASDTQYF.

This clonotype came up once. The chain couples TRBV9 to TRBJ2-6; D uncertain. V dropped 0 bases and J dropped 0 bases, with 7 bases sitting between them. This CDR3 region has 16 residues. From germline, CDR1 is SGDLS and CDR2 YYNGEE. The CDR3 DNA reads as TGTGCCAGCAGCGTAGACGGTCGCTCTGGGGCCAACGTCCTGACTTTC. Its translation is CASSVDGRSGANVLTF.

This clonotype was counted at least ten times. The V and J genes are TRBV24-1 and TRBJ2-3, with 8 bases matching TRBD2. The CDR3 consists of 14 residues. V dropped 9 bases and J dropped 3; count of bases not matched to a gene: 7. Germline V lookup: CDR1 KGHDR, CDR2 SFDVKD. CDR3 in amino acids: CATARGVGTDTQYF. The CDR3 bases are TGTGCCACCGCGCGGGGGGTAGGGACAGATACGCAGTATTTT.

The table lists this clonotype with a few counts. The rearrangement links TRBV4-1 to TRBJ1-5; 9 bases map to TRBD1. V dropped 4 bases and J dropped 7; count of bases not matched to a gene: 5. This CDR3 spans 14 amino acids. Germline CDR1 reads MGHRA; CDR2 reads YSYEKL. This chain's CDR3 is CASSPGTGRQPQHF. The CDR3 nucleotides are TGCGCCAGCAGCCCAGGGACAGGGAGACAGCCCCAGCATTTT.

This clonotype was seen a few times. The J gene is TRBJ2-1, the V gene TRBV12-3 or TRBV12-4, with TRBD2 as a possible D gene (6 bases). Deletions cut 5 bases from V and 0 bases from J, with 14 bases between. The CDR3 is 16 residues long. The CDR3 DNA reads TGTGCCAGCAGTCGAAGCCGGGGGAGCTCCTACAATGAGCAGTTCTTC. Translation gives CASSRSRGSSYNEQFF.